This T cell receptor (beta chain) emerged from a study of blood T cell repertoires in COVID-19. Study-level background: The United States, Italy and Spain supplied acute and convalescent COVID-19 samples. T cells, B-cell-depleted T cells, or PBMCs provided the cDNA or gDNA that served as material.

As processed by the authors: Reference gene primer amplification yielded estimated nucleated cell counts. TCRdb's table, derived via immunoSEQ multiplex PCR, lists solely in-frame clones and lacks some. For V, J and clone size, that table is used; D and trimming come from the DNA. Of around 100,000 clones in the sample, roughly 79% are singletons; the top ten hold 12%. This clone appeared once. A junction boundary mismatches the germline segment, possibly from a read error. This sequence was found in a woman in her 70s with acute or convalescent COVID-19. Sample: peripheral blood.

For the CDR3, the DNA is TGCGCCAGCAGCTTGTCACCTCAGACAGGGAACTCTGAAGCTTTCTTT. It specifies CASSLSPQTGNSEAFF. The J gene is TRBJ1-1, the V gene TRBV5-1; TRBD1 agrees at 7 bases. Germline values: CDR1 SGHRS, CDR2 YFSETQ. The CDR3 covers 16 residues.